What follows describes a single T cell receptor beta chain. Its matching antigen is unknown. CDR1 is MNHEY, CDR2 SVGAGI, per germline. The CDR3 runs 15 residues. This sample was taken from a study of CXCR3-negative and CXCR3-positive naive CD8 T cells. Carrying UMI labels, the TRB cDNA libraries were prepared through 5' RACE. TCRdb re-called the 5' RACE reads and catalogs CDR3 proteins one per entry, DNA excluded. The ten most abundant clones cover around 1.5% of a sample with 70,000 to 95,000 distinct CDR3 sequences. Study-level results: Hydrophobicity was higher for TRB CDR3s found in CXCR3-positive naive cells than in CXCR3-negative naive cells.

The clonotype was recovered from a human donor in good health. Some clones in this sample may be carry-over from other donors' samples. V is TRBV6-5 and J is TRBJ2-5; the D call from TCRdb, TRBD1, cannot be confirmed without DNA. What was sequenced was naive CXCR3- CD8+ T cells from blood. Subset defined: CD45RO-CCR7+CD27+CD95- naive CD8+ T cells lacking CXCR3 (TNR3-). The chain's CDR3 is CASSYRQGAGETQYF.